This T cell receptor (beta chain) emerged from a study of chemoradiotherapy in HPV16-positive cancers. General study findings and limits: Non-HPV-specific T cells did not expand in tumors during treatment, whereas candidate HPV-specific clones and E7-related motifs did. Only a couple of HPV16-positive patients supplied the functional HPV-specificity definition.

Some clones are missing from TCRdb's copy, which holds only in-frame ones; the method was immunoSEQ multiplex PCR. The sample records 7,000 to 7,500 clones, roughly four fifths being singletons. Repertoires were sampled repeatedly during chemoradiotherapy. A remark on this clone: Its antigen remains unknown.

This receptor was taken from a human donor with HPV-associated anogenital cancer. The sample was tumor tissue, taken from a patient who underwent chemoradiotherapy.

The CDR3 loop reads CASSPSLRGSNEQFF. CDR3 nucleotide sequence: TGTGCCAGCTCACCCTCCCTAAGGGGTTCCAATGAGCAGTTCTTC. The rearrangement uses TRBV18 and TRBJ2-1; D is perhaps TRBD1 (5 bases). The CDR3 is 15 residues long. Germline V lookup: CDR1 KGHSH, CDR2 LQKENI. With 3 bases removed from V and 6 bases from J, the gap between germline ends came to 15 bases.